This entry lists 2 T cell receptor beta chains sequenced from one sample in a study of cytomegalovirus exposure and HLA in healthy donors. Clones were read by immunoSEQ multiplex PCR, and TCRdb kept only the in-frame ones, dropping some. The table lists 350,000 or so clones, roughly 88% of them singletons. Material: PBMCs. The receptor set was obtained from a woman aged 18-35 years in good health and CMV-seronegative.

The chain joins TRBV28 to TRBJ1-1; D is perhaps TRBD1 (5 bases). This CDR3 is 17 amino acids long. V shed 7 bases and J shed 1 base, with 22 bases lying between them. Per the germline V gene, CDR1 is MDHEN and CDR2 is SYDVKM. The DNA for the CDR3 is TGTGCCAGCAAGTCTGGGGCATCGCCCTGGGGGAACACTGAAGCTTTCTTT. It specifies CASKSGASPWGNTEAFF.

The count of this clone is one. The rearrangement links TRBV4-2 to TRBJ1-2; the D is unclear. The V end lost 0 bases, the J end lost 7 bases, and 18 bases lay between the germline ends. Germline assignment: CDR1 LGHNA and CDR2 YNFKEQ. CDR3 length: 16 amino acids. In nucleotides, the CDR3 is TGTGCCAGCAGCCAAGATCGGTTGAACGGGGTGAGTGGCTACACCTTC. Encoded protein: CASSQDRLNGVSGYTF.